The entry below gives a single TCR beta chain sequence along with its context. This entry belongs to a study of blood T cell repertoires in COVID-19. Study as a whole: Acute and convalescent COVID-19 samples came from the United States, Italy and Spain. The analysed material was cDNA or gDNA that came from T cells, B-cell-depleted T cells, or PBMCs.

Only in-frame clones appear in the TCRdb table, and some are missing; sequencing was by immunoSEQ multiplex PCR. The repertoire holds about 68,000 clones, with roughly nine tenths as singletons. Sequencing was performed on peripheral blood. The source of this sequence is a man between 50 and 59 years old with COVID-19, enrolled during active disease.

Written as DNA, the CDR3 is TGCAGCGTTGCTACGGGGGTCACTGAAGCTTTCTTT. Protein sequence: CSVATGVTEAFF. This rearrangement joins TRBV29-1 to TRBJ1-1; the D gene is possibly TRBD1 (5 bases). V was clipped by 4 bases and J by 4 bases, with 10 bases between them. Germline lookup yields CDR1 SQVTM and CDR2 ANQGSEA. The CDR3 sequence is 12 residues long.